What follows are 20 T cell receptor beta chains derived from one specimen sequenced in a study of technical replicates of blood from a handful of donors. Data came from immunoSEQ multiplex PCR; TCRdb stores just in-frame clones and leaves some out. The repertoire has under 85,000 clones, 94% of them found once; the top ten carry roughly 0.26%. The specimen sequenced was T cells isolated from PBMCs. The receptor source for this set is a human donor in good health.

The rearrangement joins TRBV6-5 to TRBJ2-7; no firm D call. V lost 2 bases and J 1 base, leaving 9 bases between the germline ends. Per the germline V gene, CDR1 is MNHEY and CDR2 is SVGAGI. The CDR3 totals 14 residues. The CDR3: CASSYHFGSYEQYF. CDR3 sequence (DNA): TGTGCCAGCAGTTACCATTTCGGTTCCTACGAGCAGTACTTC.

V usage is TRBV29-1 and J usage is TRBJ1-1; 7 bases match TRBD1. V shed 4 bases, J shed 5 bases, and the junction held 13 bases outside the gene matches. Germline V gene lookup returns CDR1 SQVTM and CDR2 ANQGSEA. The CDR3 loop spans 15 amino acids. The CDR3 sequence: CSVGYIQGRGTEAFF. Written as DNA, the CDR3 is TGCAGCGTTGGTTATATACAGGGGAGAGGGACTGAAGCTTTCTTT.

The V call is TRBV4-1, the J call TRBJ2-1; perhaps TRBD2 as D (5 bases). V was trimmed by 2 bases and J by 2 bases, leaving 13 bases between them. The germline V gene has CDR1 MGHRA and CDR2 YSYEKL. The CDR3 has 16 amino acids. CDR3 nucleotide sequence: TGCGCCAGCAGCCAACCAGGTAGGAGGACCTACAATGAGCAGTTCTTC. Its translation: CASSQPGRRTYNEQFF.

J is TRBJ1-2 and V is TRBV28; 8 bases match TRBD1. V shed 9 bases, J shed 4 bases, and the junction held 10 bases outside the gene matches. The CDR3 sequence is 14 residues long. CDR1 is MDHEN, CDR2 SYDVKM, per germline. The CDR3, as DNA: TGTGCCAGTCAACCGGGACAGGTTCGCTATGGCTACACCTTC. Its translation: CASQPGQVRYGYTF.

V is TRBV10-3 and J is TRBJ1-5; D is perhaps TRBD1 (6 bases). The CDR3 spans 14 residues. Germline V gene lookup returns CDR1 ENHRY and CDR2 SYGVKD. V lost 3 bases and J 2 bases, leaving 8 bases between the germline ends. CDR3 loop: CAISERQGNQPQHF. In DNA form, the CDR3 reads TGTGCCATCAGTGAACGACAGGGCAATCAGCCCCAGCATTTT.

The chain links TRBV4-1 to TRBJ2-3; 7 bases are shared with TRBD1. There are 15 residues in the CDR3. The ends lost 2 bases at V and 2 bases at J; junction bases unmatched: 4. Germline V gene sequence: CDR1 MGHRA, CDR2 YSYEKL. The DNA for the CDR3 is TGCGCCAGCAGCCAATCGGACAGGACCACAGATACGCAGTATTTT. It is translated as CASSQSDRTTDTQYF.

To note about this clone: An end of the junction does not agree with germline; a read error may underlie this. The chain carries TRBV7-7 and TRBJ1-3; tentative D call: TRBD1 (6 bases). The CDR3 spans 13 residues. Germline CDR1 is SSHAT and CDR2 is FNYEAQ (reference sequence). The CDR3 loop reads CASSPGTGNTIYF. The CDR3 bases are TGTGCTAGCAGCCCCGGGACAGGAAACACCATATATTTT. Full variable domain (rest looked up from reference TRBV7-7 and TRBJ1-3): GAGVSQSPRYKVTKRGQDVTLRCDPISSHATLYWYQQALGQGPEFLTYFNYEAQPDKSGLPSDRFSAERPEGSISTLTIQRTEQRDSAMYRCASSPGTGNTIYFGEGSWLTVV.

This chain connects TRBV7-3 to TRBJ2-5; 9 bases map to TRBD1. After removal of 4 bases from V and 5 bases from J, the junction contained 2 bases not matched to a gene. This CDR3 contains 13 residues. The germline V gene encodes CDR1 SGHTA and CDR2 FQGTGA. The CDR3 loop reads CASSSDRGETQYF. As DNA, the CDR3 is TGTGCCAGCAGCTCGGACAGGGGCGAGACCCAGTACTTC.

J is TRBJ1-3 and V is TRBV7-8; D is ambiguous. The CDR3 consists of 14 residues. Per the germline V gene, CDR1 is SGHVS and CDR2 is FQNEAQ. Trimming took 4 bases from V and 3 from J, leaving 10 bases between them. CDR3 in amino acids: CASSSYRGGNTIYF. DNA for the CDR3: TGTGCCAGCAGCTCTTATCGGGGTGGAAACACCATATATTTT.

The chain links TRBV5-1 to TRBJ2-3; unclear D gene. CDR1 and CDR2 (germline): SGHRS, YFSETQ. The CDR3 is 12 amino acids. The V end lost 5 bases, the J end lost 2 bases, and 6 bases lay between the germline ends. CDR3 DNA sequence: TGCGCCAGCAGTCTTCCCACAGATACGCAGTATTTT. Translating gives CASSLPTDTQYF.

This chain connects TRBV28 to TRBJ2-7; 7 nucleotides align to TRBD2. J gave up 1 base and V 5 bases, and 14 bases lay outside the gene matches. CDR1 and CDR2 from the germline V gene are MDHEN and SYDVKM. The CDR3 totals 17 residues. This CDR3 reads CASSILRTSRPSYEQYF. CDR3 in DNA: TGTGCCAGCAGTATTCTCCGGACTAGTAGGCCTTCCTACGAGCAGTACTTC.

The DNA for the CDR3 is TGTGCCAGCAGCTTAGCGGTAGGGGGACAGGGATCCGGGGAGCTGTTTTTT. It is translated as CASSLAVGGQGSGELFF. The rearrangement links TRBV7-6 to TRBJ2-2; 9 bases are a match to TRBD1. The CDR3 spans 17 residues. Trimming removed 0 bases from V and 6 bases from J; junction bases left unmatched: 8. Germline loops: CDR1 SGHVS, CDR2 FNYEAQ.

V usage is TRBV2 and J usage is TRBJ2-2; D possibly corresponds to TRBD2 (6 bases). CDR3 length: 15 amino acids. V lost 5 bases, J lost 5 bases, and 15 bases lay in between. The V gene's germline CDR1 is SNHLY and CDR2 FYNNEI. The DNA of the CDR3 is TGTGCCAGCAGTCTAGCCCCGGAGGGGACCGGGGAGCTGTTTTTT. Translating it yields CASSLAPEGTGELFF.

The chain couples TRBV19 to TRBJ1-4, with D perhaps TRBD1 (6 bases). With 6 bases removed from V and 8 bases from J, the gap between germline ends came to 22 bases. This CDR3 comprises 16 residues. The germline V gene has CDR1 LNHDA and CDR2 SQIVND (reference sequence). This CDR3 reads CASSGPEGEGGEKLFF. As DNA, the CDR3 is TGTGCCAGTAGCGGGCCTGAGGGGGAAGGCGGCGAAAAACTGTTTTTT.

The chain's CDR3 is CASSQALLQTSGGADTQYF. CDR3 DNA: TGTGCCAGCAGCCAAGCCCTCCTCCAGACTAGCGGGGGGGCAGATACGCAGTATTTT. The chain uses TRBV4-2 and TRBJ2-3; 14 bases are shared with TRBD2. The CDR3 has 19 amino acids. Germline-derived CDR1 and CDR2 are LGHNA and YNFKEQ. V shed 1 base and J 4 bases; nucleotides not matched to a gene: 10.

The CDR3 sequence: CASRRQSDLPEAFF. Here the CDR3 DNA reads TGTGCCAGCAGGAGACAGAGCGACCTACCTGAAGCTTTCTTT. J is TRBJ1-1 and V is TRBV6-1; TRBD1 might be the D (5 bases). The CDR3 consists of 14 residues. The V end was cut by 6 bases, the J end by 6 bases, with 17 bases between. The V gene's germline CDR1 is MNHNS and CDR2 SASEGT.

The chain links TRBV10-3 to TRBJ2-7; 8 positions agree with TRBD2. This CDR3 has 13 amino acids. Germline values: CDR1 ENHRY, CDR2 SYGVKD. J lost 3 bases, V lost 4 bases, and 2 bases had no gene match. CDR3 sequence (DNA): TGTGCCATCAGTGCCAGCGGGGGCTACGAGCAGTACTTC. It translates to CAISASGGYEQYF.

The J gene is TRBJ1-2, the V gene TRBV29-1, with TRBD1 matching 12 bases. The ends lost 7 bases at V and 8 bases at J; junction bases unmatched: 8. The CDR3 loop spans 13 amino acids. Germline V CDR1 and CDR2: SQVTM, ANQGSEA. As DNA, the CDR3 is TGCAGCGGGAGGTTGGGACAGGGGGCGGGCTACACCTTC. As protein: CSGRLGQGAGYTF. The whole variable domain, remainder taken from reference TRBV29-1 and TRBJ1-2, is SAVISQKPSRDICQRGTSLTIQCQVDSQVTMMFWYRQQPGQSLTLIATANQGSEATYESGFVIDKFPISRPNLTFSTLTVSNMSPEDSSIYLCSGRLGQGAGYTFGSGTRLTVV.

The sample holds one count of this clone. This chain's CDR3 is CASSPGWYGYTF. CDR3 DNA: TGCGCCAGCAGTCCGGGATGGTATGGCTACACCTTC. The chain uses TRBV5-1 and TRBJ1-2; D uncertain. The CDR3 runs to 12 residues. In germline, CDR1 is SGHRS, CDR2 YFSETQ. V was clipped by 5 bases and J by 5 bases, with 10 bases between them.

The chain carries TRBV28 and TRBJ2-2, with D unresolved. This CDR3 is 14 amino acids long. V lost 5 bases and J lost 0, with 7 bases in between. Germline loops: CDR1 MDHEN, CDR2 SYDVKM. In DNA, the CDR3 is TGTGCCAGCAGTCCTTTAGCGAACACCGGGGAGCTGTTTTTT. This sequence encodes CASSPLANTGELFF.